This is a list of T cell receptor beta chains from one sample in a study of blood T cells in healthy people across ages. One entry per CDR3 protein, called by TCRdb with MiXCR from the 5' RACE reads. Found here are 380,000 or so distinct CDR3 sequences, about 52% of them singletons; the top ten hold 51%. Sequencing was done on a sample of blood. The receptors come from a man between 60 and 75 years old in good health. Both conserved end residues are part of each CDR3. D genes are given only for firm matches. Expanded clones are given a class, and other clones once, few, many or no size at all.

j_call	d_call	clone_size	v_call	cdr3_nt	cdr3_aa
TRBJ2-2	-	-	TRBV5-1	TGCGCCAGCAGCCTCTCCTTCTCACGGAACACCGGGGAGCTGTTTTTT	CASSLSFSRNTGELFF
TRBJ2-5	-	-	TRBV6-2/TRBV6-3	TGTGCCAGCAGTTACACCGAGGGGGTTCGGGAGACCCAGTACTTC	CASSYTEGVRETQYF
TRBJ2-5	-	-	TRBV7-8	TGTGCCAGCAGCTTAGGAGTCACGGAATTCCAAGAGACCCAGTACTTC	CASSLGVTEFQETQYF
TRBJ2-7	-	many	TRBV5-1	TGCGCCAGCAGCTGGGAGGACGGGGAATTGGGCGAGCAGTACTTC	CASSWEDGELGEQYF
TRBJ2-6	-	-	TRBV30	TGTGCCTGGAGGGGTGAAGGGGCCAACGTCCTGACTTTC	CAWRGEGANVLTF
TRBJ2-3	-	-	TRBV20-1	TGCAGTGCTAGAGCTTGGGAAGCTATCACAGATACGCAGTATTTT	CSARAWEAITDTQYF
TRBJ2-3	-	-	TRBV20-1	TGCAGTGCTAGAGTCCGCCCCAGCACAGATACGCAGTATTTT	CSARVRPSTDTQYF
TRBJ2-7	TRBD1	few	TRBV7-9	TGTGCCAGCAGCCCCGGGACAGCGATCTACGAGCAGTACTTC	CASSPGTAIYEQYF
TRBJ1-2	-	-	TRBV2	TGTGCCAGCAGTGAGACTGTCAACTATGGCTACACCTTC	CASSETVNYGYTF
TRBJ2-7	-	-	TRBV7-9	TGTGCCAGCAGCTTAACAGGGTTTAACGAGCAGTACTTC	CASSLTGFNEQYF
TRBJ2-5	-	-	TRBV5-6	TGTGCCAGCAGCTTGGCCAACGGAGGGGTTCGCGAGACCCAGTACTTC	CASSLANGGVRETQYF
TRBJ2-1	TRBD2	-	TRBV6-2/TRBV6-3	TGTGCCAGCAGCCTGACTAGCGGGAGGGCTTTCTCCTACAATGAGCAGTTCTTC	CASSLTSGRAFSYNEQFF
TRBJ2-5	TRBD2	-	TRBV20-1	TGCAGTGCTATACCCGGCGTCGGGAGCGGGAGGGGAGAGACCCAGTACTTC	CSAIPGVGSGRGETQYF
TRBJ2-1	-	few	TRBV7-2	TGTGCCAGCAGCCCGGGGGTAGGTGGCGAGCAGTTCTTC	CASSPGVGGEQFF
TRBJ2-3	TRBD2	-	TRBV4-2	TGTGCCAGCAGCCAGGGATGGGGTAGCGGGAGTGAAGATAGGCAGTATTTT	CASSQGWGSGSEDRQYF
TRBJ1-1	-	-	TRBV20-1	TGCAGTGCTAGAGGCTGGGGCACTGAAGCTTTCTTT	CSARGWGTEAFF
TRBJ2-7	-	-	TRBV11-2	TGTGCCAGCAGCCGGGTAGGGTCGGGCGAGCAGTACTTC	CASSRVGSGEQYF
TRBJ2-6	-	-	TRBV27	TGTGCCAGCAGTTTATCACAGGGAACCAACGTCCTGACTTTC	CASSLSQGTNVLTF
TRBJ1-1	-	few	TRBV28	TGTGCCAGCAGTTTTGTAAGGGTCACTGAAGCTTTCTTT	CASSFVRVTEAFF
TRBJ2-5	TRBD1	many	TRBV6-5	TGTGCCAGCAGTCCTAGACAGGGCCAAGAGACCCAGTACTTC	CASSPRQGQETQYF
TRBJ1-2	-	-	TRBV27	TGTGCCAGCTCCTCCGGGGGGTCGGGGGCGAGGTATGGCTACACCTTC	CASSSGGSGARYGYTF
TRBJ2-7	TRBD2	few	TRBV2	TGTGCCAGCAAAATAGCGGGAGAGGGCTACGAGCAGTACTTC	CASKIAGEGYEQYF
TRBJ1-2	-	-	TRBV20-1	TGCAGTGCTAGAGATGGGGGGGGCGCCAACTATGGCTGCACCTTC	CSARDGGGANYGCTF
TRBJ2-5	-	-	TRBV30	TGTGCCTGGGGTACAAAAGAGACCCAGTACTTC	CAWGTKETQYF
TRBJ2-1	TRBD2	-	TRBV6-5	TGTGCCAGCAGTTCCACTAGCGGCGCCTCTCGGTTCTTC	CASSSTSGASRFF
TRBJ2-5	-	-	TRBV20-1	TGCAGTGCCTTGGACCACGGCGGAGAGACCCAGTACTTC	CSALDHGGETQYF
TRBJ2-3	-	-	TRBV12-3/TRBV12-4	TGTGCCAGCAGCGGGCCCTCCTCTATGGGTGATACGCAGTATTTT	CASSGPSSMGDTQYF
TRBJ2-3	-	many	TRBV27	TGTGCCAGCAGTTTATCTAGCACAGATACGCAGTATTTT	CASSLSSTDTQYF
TRBJ2-5	-	-	TRBV3-1	TGTGCCAGCAGCCAAGATTGGCGGGAGACCCAGTACTTC	CASSQDWRETQYF
TRBJ1-1	-	once	TRBV20-1	TGCAGTGCTGTTAGACAGATGAACACTGAAGCTTTCTTT	CSAVRQMNTEAFF
TRBJ2-3	-	-	TRBV18	TGTGCCAGCTCACGAGCGGCTGCAGATACGCAGTATTTT	CASSRAAADTQYF
TRBJ2-2	-	-	TRBV11-1	TGTGCCAGCCGCCTGGGACAAAACACCGGGGAGCTGTTTTTT	CASRLGQNTGELFF
TRBJ2-7	-	-	TRBV20-1	TGCAGTGCCCAGAGGGGGGGGACCTACGAGCAGTACTTC	CSAQRGGTYEQYF
TRBJ2-7	-	-	TRBV20-1	TGCAGTGCCAGCGGTTCCTACGAGCAGTACTTC	CSASGSYEQYF
TRBJ2-1	-	few	TRBV7-2	TGTGCCAGCAGCTTAGGCGTTCCCTACAATGAGCAGTTCTTC	CASSLGVPYNEQFF
TRBJ1-2	-	-	TRBV20-1	TGCAGTGCCGTAGCGGCAGGCCCCCTAGACTATGGCTACACCTTC	CSAVAAGPLDYGYTF
TRBJ2-1	TRBD2	-	TRBV14	TGTGCCAGCAGCCAAGTGGGGGCTAGCGGGAGTTTTGGGAATGAGCAGTTCTTC	CASSQVGASGSFGNEQFF
TRBJ2-3	-	-	TRBV7-2	TGTGCCAGCAGCCCCTTTGGGCGGGGCAGATATACGCGGTATTTT	CASSPFGRGRYTRYF
TRBJ2-1	-	-	TRBV11-1	TGTGCCAGCAGCTTAGGAACGGGAAGGGGGCAGTTCTTC	CASSLGTGRGQFF
TRBJ1-2	-	-	TRBV6-2/TRBV6-3	TGTGCCAGCAGCCAAACTACCGTTATCCGATATGGCTACACCTTC	CASSQTTVIRYGYTF